What follows are 8 T cell receptor beta chains derived from one specimen sequenced in a study of blood T cell repertoires in COVID-19. Clones were sequenced by immunoSEQ multiplex PCR, and TCRdb holds only the in-frame ones, with some missing. The sample has around 150,000 clones; roughly 80% are singletons. Sequencing input: PBMCs or T cells enriched from blood (not recorded which). The receptors come from a man aged 45-65 years who had recovered from COVID-19.

The V gene is TRBV5-1, the J gene TRBJ2-5; 13 nucleotides align to TRBD2. The CDR3 length is 15 residues. Germline V gene sequence: CDR1 SGHRS, CDR2 YFSETQ. The J segment lost 2 bases and the V segment lost 4 bases, leaving 2 bases of the junction unmatched. The DNA of the CDR3 is TGCGCCAGCAGCCCGGGACTAGCGGGGCAAGAGACCCAGTACTTC. Amino acids: CASSPGLAGQETQYF.

This rearrangement joins TRBV30 to TRBJ2-6; TRBD1 matches at 9 bases. From germline, CDR1 is GTSNPN and CDR2 SVGIG (reference sequence). The CDR3 loop spans 14 amino acids. V shed 5 bases and J 8 bases; nucleotides not matched to a gene: 7. The CDR3 region is CAWVGQGQPNVLTF. The DNA for the CDR3 is TGTGCCTGGGTGGGACAGGGTCAGCCCAACGTCCTGACTTTC.

This chain joins TRBV18 and TRBJ1-6; the match to TRBD1 covers 8 bases. Losses at the gene ends were 3 bases for V and 10 bases for J; bases not matched to a gene: 11. The CDR3 extends over 16 amino acids. The germline V gene encodes CDR1 KGHSH and CDR2 LQKENI. CDR3: CASSPGQGAVGSPLHF. CDR3 nucleotide sequence: TGTGCCAGCTCACCCGGACAGGGTGCGGTAGGGTCACCCCTCCACTTT.

This chain uses TRBV28 with TRBJ1-2, with TRBD1 as a possible D gene (5 bases). The CDR3 covers 12 residues. Germline-derived CDR1 and CDR2 are MDHEN and SYDVKM. Trimming left V 11 bases short and J 0 bases short, with 10 bases between. Written as DNA, the CDR3 is TGTGCCGGACAAGGAACTAACTATGGCTACACCTTC. This sequence encodes CAGQGTNYGYTF.

The genes are TRBV7-8 and TRBJ2-1, with 7 nucleotides matching TRBD2. Germline trimming cut 5 bases from V and 5 bases from J; bases unmatched to any gene: 3. The CDR3 contains 13 residues. Germline lookup yields CDR1 SGHVS and CDR2 FQNEAQ. CDR3 in DNA: TGTGCCAGCAGCATGGGACTAAACAATGAGCAGTTCTTC. Encoded protein: CASSMGLNNEQFF.

V and J are TRBV28 and TRBJ2-7; 9 bases line up with TRBD2. There are 16 residues in the CDR3. The germline V gene has CDR1 MDHEN and CDR2 SYDVKM. The junction had 17 bases not matched to a gene; V was cut back by 9 bases and J by 5 bases. CDR3 in DNA: TGTGCCAGTAGGGTAGGATCGGCGGGAGGGCCCGACGAGCAGTACTTC. It encodes CASRVGSAGGPDEQYF.

In DNA, the CDR3 is TGTGCCAGCAGTGACAGGGGACGCGACGAGCAGTACTTC. Translating it yields CASSDRGRDEQYF. The rearrangement links TRBV3-1 (or the pseudogene TRBV3-2) to TRBJ2-7; TRBD1 agrees at 8 bases. Per the germline V gene, CDR1 is LGHDT and CDR2 is YNNKEL (reference sequence). Trimming took 6 bases from V and 5 from J; bases not matched to a gene: 6. This CDR3 has 13 amino acids.

The chain's CDR3 is CASSEGAFETQYF. The CDR3 DNA reads as TGTGCCAGCAGTGAAGGGGCATTTGAGACCCAGTACTTC. This chain connects TRBV27 to TRBJ2-5; possibly TRBD1 for D (5 bases). The CDR3 is made up of 13 amino acids. Trimming pared 5 bases from V and 5 bases from J, leaving 12 bases between. The germline V gene encodes CDR1 MNHEY and CDR2 SMNVEV (reference sequence).